These T cell receptor beta chains were read from a single sample in a study of blood T cell repertoires in COVID-19. Sequenced by immunoSEQ multiplex PCR; TCRdb stores in-frame clones only, minus some. Among 84,000 or so clones listed, around 90% were seen once. Material for sequencing was peripheral blood. The source of these receptors is a man between 70 and 80 years old with acute or convalescent COVID-19. CDR3s include the opening cysteine and the closing phenylalanine or tryptophan.

TRBV6-5,TRBJ2-7,CASSYETGNYEQYF
TRBV5-6,TRBJ2-7,CASNKAGVNYEQYF
TRBV9,TRBJ2-1,CASSLGTSGSYNEQFF
TRBV5-6,TRBJ1-1,CASSLNRDTEAFF
TRBV18,TRBJ1-1,CASSSGMRNTEAFF
TRBV18,TRBJ1-1,CASSGAGGETEAFF
TRBV15,TRBJ2-3,CATSRGSGFISDTQYF
TRBV27,TRBJ2-1,CASSVWGGEQFF
TRBV5-1,TRBJ2-1,CASSPQGARMDNEQFF
TRBV5-5,TRBJ2-3,CASSATGTGHTDTQYF
TRBV7-2,TRBJ2-7,CASSSRRDRREQYF
TRBV9,TRBJ2-3,CASSAVKPGLAGSTDTQYF
TRBV5-8,TRBJ1-1,CASTLGRQNTEAFF
TRBV28,TRBJ1-3,CASSFGGTLVSGNTIYF
TRBV27,TRBJ1-2,CASSMTTGYGYTF
TRBV12-3/TRBV12-4,TRBJ2-7,CASSTAYEQYF
TRBV20-1,TRBJ2-7,CSASPGSYEQYF
TRBV29-1,TRBJ1-5,CSVGSGLNQPQHF
TRBV5-3,TRBJ2-1,CARSAISSGRPLVEQFF
TRBV6-1,TRBJ1-6,CASSEQAGLGSPLHF
TRBV20-1,TRBJ1-2,CSATGQGGYTF
TRBV27,TRBJ2-1,CASTPRTSANEQFF
TRBV6-6,TRBJ2-7,CASIKGANYEQYF
TRBV12-3/TRBV12-4,TRBJ1-1,CASKMGQNTEAFF
TRBV4-1,TRBJ1-5,CASSQDPDGAQHF
TRBV7-9,TRBJ2-7,CASSRMQRGYSYEQYF
TRBV28,TRBJ1-5,CASSKTGTLGNQPQHF
TRBV3-1/TRBV3-2,TRBJ1-2,CASSQMLDYGYTF
TRBV29-1,TRBJ2-1,CSVRFQGADEQFF
TRBV28,TRBJ1-6,CASSLYPPGQGRNSPLHF
TRBV10-3,TRBJ1-6,CAISEGGQGDSPLHF
TRBV5-1,TRBJ1-4,CASSDAGGFSTNEKLFF
TRBV12-3/TRBV12-4,TRBJ2-7,CASRDGSSYEQYF
TRBV5-1,TRBJ1-5,CASSLPGPGQPQHF
TRBV6-2/TRBV6-3,TRBJ1-6,CASSQGARNSPLHF
TRBV13,TRBJ1-2,CASRMEGAPGYTF
TRBV29-1,TRBJ1-1,CSVDRNTEAFF
TRBV7-2,TRBJ1-5,CASSSRQGASQPQHF
TRBV24-1,TRBJ2-1,CATSTGYNEQFF
TRBV11-2,TRBJ2-7,CASSLGGTSGGLSYEQYF
TRBV6-5,TRBJ2-3,CASSSTVADTQYF
TRBV4-1,TRBJ1-4,CASSQDRGPNEKLFF